This T cell receptor beta chain comes out of a study of patients and donors after allogeneic stem cell transplantation. This clonotype was recorded a few times. TCRdb reprocessed the RT-PCR reads via MiXCR and lists one record per CDR3 protein. The sample has hundreds of thousands of distinct CDR3 sequences, 15% to 20% seen once. The CDR3 totals 15 residues. Germline V gene lookup returns CDR1 SGHTA and CDR2 FQGNSA. V dropped 6 bases and J dropped 4; count of bases not matched to a gene: 7. This receptor was identified in a human donor who was either an allogeneic HSCT recipient or a stem cell or donor lymphocyte infusion donor (not recorded which). It is not recorded whose cells these are; they may come from a transplant donor. What was sequenced was blood, either unsorted or a sorted T cell fraction (not recorded which). This chain uses TRBV7-2 with TRBJ1-5, with TRBD1 matching over 9 bases. The CDR3 is CASSFGQGMNQPQHF. CDR3 nucleotide sequence: TGTGCCAGCAGTTTTGGACAGGGGATGAATCAGCCCCAGCATTTT.